The next 13 T cell receptor beta chains were all read from a single sample in a study of blood T cell repertoires in COVID-19 (TCRdb year 2020). Libraries came from the immunoSEQ multiplex PCR assay. TCRdb took over this immuneACCESS table, retaining in-frame rearrangements with V and J assigned. Such tables are incomplete; in checked studies, under half of the missing clones stem from an unresolved V gene, and the remainder is unexplained. The table for this sample lists over 30,000 clones; around 88% of them were counted only once. The ten largest clones represent around 6.6% of the sample. Sequencing was done on a sample of peripheral blood. The receptors originated from a human donor in a cohort sampled during active COVID-19.

The chain is built from TRBV18 and TRBJ2-7; no firm D call. Germline loops: CDR1 KGHSH, CDR2 LQKENI. This CDR3 contains 11 residues. The ends were cut back, 6 bases at V and 5 bases at J, with 8 bases in the middle. The CDR3 DNA follows: TGTGCCAGCTCCAATCGGGACGAGCAGTACTTC. Protein: CASSNRDEQYF.

This clone was seen just once. As DNA, the CDR3 is TGCAGCGTTGGAAGCCGGCGGGAGGGCCTAACAGATACGCAGTATTTT. Translated: CSVGSRREGLTDTQYF. The chain is built from TRBV29-1 and TRBJ2-3; 9 nucleotides line up with TRBD2. This CDR3 comprises 16 residues. Germline trimming cut 4 bases from V and 3 bases from J; bases unmatched to any gene: 11. Looked up from germline, CDR1 is SQVTM and CDR2 is ANQGSEA.

This clone has only one observation. The chain is built from TRBV6-4 and TRBJ2-3, with D uncertain. V lost 0 bases, J lost 2 bases, and 12 bases lay in between. Germline V gene lookup returns CDR1 MRHNA and CDR2 SNTAGT. The CDR3 contains 16 residues. CDR3 in DNA: TGTGCCAGCAGTGACTCATTCTCCCAGTTCACAGATACGCAGTATTTT. Encoded protein: CASSDSFSQFTDTQYF.

The V and J genes are TRBV28 and TRBJ1-3; maybe TRBD1 (5 bases). Germline values: CDR1 MDHEN, CDR2 SYDVKM. V gave up 6 bases and J gave up 2 bases, with 14 bases separating them. The CDR3 covers 15 residues. The CDR3 loop reads CASRGEGFTGNTIYF. DNA for the CDR3: TGTGCCAGCAGAGGGGAAGGTTTTACTGGAAACACCATATATTTT.

This clone was seen a single time. The chain recombines TRBV24-1 with TRBJ1-2; D is unclear. Germline CDR1 KGHDR, CDR2 SFDVKD. This CDR3 region has 14 residues. Deletions cut 4 bases from V and 8 bases from J, with 16 bases between. CDR3 residues: CATSEGNGVVGYTF. Written as DNA, the CDR3 is TGTGCCACCAGTGAGGGAAACGGGGTCGTCGGCTACACCTTC.

The chain employs TRBV5-1 and TRBJ2-3; possibly TRBD1 for D (6 bases). Between the trimmed V and J ends, which lost 0 bases and 0 bases, there was a span of 11 bases. The germline CDR1 and CDR2 sequences are SGHRS and YFSETQ. The CDR3 is 16 residues long. Here the CDR3 reads CASSLDGQSSTDTQYF. The CDR3 DNA is TGCGCCAGCAGCTTGGACGGACAGTCTAGCACAGATACGCAGTATTTT. Full variable domain (outside the CDR3, taken from reference TRBV5-1 and TRBJ2-3): KAGVTQTPRYLIKTRGQQVTLSCSPISGHRSVSWYQQTPGQGLQFLFEYFSETQRNKGNFPGRFSGRQFSNSRSEMNVSTLELGDSALYLCASSLDGQSSTDTQYFGPGTRLTVL.

This chain connects TRBV24-1 to TRBJ2-5, with 10 nucleotides matching TRBD1. The CDR3 spans 14 residues. Per germline, CDR1 KGHDR and CDR2 SFDVKD. The V and J ends lost 4 bases and 7 bases, in that order; junction bases with no gene match: 5. The CDR3 spells CATSETGQGGTQYF. CDR3 DNA: TGTGCCACCAGTGAGACCGGACAGGGGGGGACCCAGTACTTC.

The chain employs TRBV12-1 and TRBJ1-5; the table's D call TRBD1 went unverified against the DNA. TRBV12-1 is tagged as a pseudogene. The CDR3 is made up of 14 amino acids. CDR3 sequence (DNA): TGTGCCAGCAGCTCACAGGGTATCGGACAGCCCCAGCATTTT. Protein: CASSSQGIGQPQHF.

The chain joins TRBV6-6 to TRBJ1-4, with D uncertain. V shed 7 bases and J shed 6 bases, with 9 bases lying between them. This CDR3 region has 12 residues. Germline V lookup: CDR1 MNHNY, CDR2 SVGAGI (reference sequence). The CDR3 is CASTSGDEKLFF. The CDR3 DNA follows: TGTGCCAGCACCAGTGGAGATGAAAAACTGTTTTTT.

This chain joins TRBV29-1 and TRBJ2-3; tentative D call: TRBD2 (6 bases). CDR1 and CDR2 from the germline V gene are SQVTM and ANQGSEA. The CDR3 is 11 amino acids. Deletions cut 5 bases from V and 3 bases from J, with 6 bases between. CDR3 region: CSVRETDTQYF. The CDR3 DNA reads as TGCAGCGTTCGGGAGACAGATACGCAGTATTTT.

The rearrangement joins TRBV4-1 to TRBJ2-7, with D possibly TRBD2 on 5 matching bases. The length of the CDR3 is 15 residues. V dropped 0 bases and J dropped 4 bases, with 13 bases sitting between them. CDR1 is MGHRA, CDR2 YSYEKL, per germline. This CDR3 is CASSQDIFAGYEQYF. CDR3 sequence (DNA): TGCGCCAGCAGCCAAGATATATTTGCGGGTTACGAGCAGTACTTC.

Here the CDR3 reads CASSIDGYGYTF. The DNA for the CDR3 is TGTGCCAGTAGTATAGACGGTTATGGCTACACCTTC. The V call is TRBV19, the J call TRBJ1-2; D call uncertain. The CDR3 is 12 residues long. The germline V gene encodes CDR1 LNHDA and CDR2 SQIVND (reference sequence). The germline V and J ends were trimmed by 0 bases and 5 bases, with 4 bases remaining between them.

This chain joins TRBV27 and TRBJ2-1; no definite D call. This CDR3 contains 15 residues. V shed 3 bases and J shed 4 bases, with 13 bases lying between them. The germline V gene encodes CDR1 MNHEY and CDR2 SMNVEV (reference sequence). CDR3 protein: CASSLGSSRYNEQFF. In nucleotides, the CDR3 is TGTGCCAGCAGTTTGGGTTCTAGTCGGTACAATGAGCAGTTCTTC.